These 21 T cell receptor beta chains originate from one sample sequenced in a study of shared T cell receptors in the human thymus. Data came from immunoSEQ multiplex PCR; TCRdb stores just in-frame clones and leaves some out. This table has approximately 660,000 clones, over 75% appearing once. In addition, the sample was reused for a study of human thymus T cells.

Material for sequencing was thymocytes. These receptors all stem from a boy under two years old with a congenital heart defect.

The chain couples TRBV5-3 to TRBJ2-5; TRBD1 is a possible D gene (7 bases). TRBV5-3 is reported as an ORF; its role is uncertain. Between the trimmed V and J ends, which lost 0 bases and 7 bases, there was a span of 10 bases. This CDR3 contains 13 residues. The CDR3 loop is CARSLGQGGTQYF. The CDR3 nucleotides are TGTGCCAGAAGCTTGGGACAGGGAGGGACCCAGTACTTC.

This chain uses TRBV5-6 with TRBJ2-3, with a possible D match to TRBD1 (5 bases). Germline CDR1 SGHDT, CDR2 YYEEEE. The CDR3 contains 18 residues. The V end was cut by 2 bases, the J end by 0 bases, with 19 bases between. CDR3 in DNA: TGTGCCAGCAGCTTAGAGCACGGACACTTGCCTAGCACAGATACGCAGTATTTT. Protein sequence: CASSLEHGHLPSTDTQYF.

This clone occurred once. The V call is TRBV5-6, the J call TRBJ1-2; a possible D gene is TRBD1 (6 bases). This CDR3 contains 16 residues. In germline, CDR1 is SGHDT, CDR2 YYEEEE. The V gene lost 0 bases and the J gene lost 8 bases, with 20 bases spanning the gap. As DNA, the CDR3 is TGTGCCAGCAGCTTGGGAGTGACAGGACTGTCTAGCGGCTACACCTTC. Protein sequence: CASSLGVTGLSSGYTF.

The CDR3 is CASSQGVQDSYEQYF. The CDR3 DNA reads TGCGCCAGCAGCCAAGGGGTGCAGGACTCCTACGAGCAGTACTTC. J is TRBJ2-7 and V is TRBV4-3; D gene ambiguous. CDR3 size: 15 residues. CDR1 is LGHNA, CDR2 YSLEER, per germline. The germline V and J ends were trimmed by 1 base and 0 bases, with 10 bases remaining between them.

CDR3 sequence reads: CASSPPDTSGTYEQYF. CDR3 coding DNA: TGTGCCAGCAGCCCACCAGATACTAGCGGGACCTACGAGCAGTACTTC. The chain recombines TRBV4-2 with TRBJ2-7; 10 nucleotides match TRBD2. CDR3 length: 16 residues. The germline CDR1 and CDR2 sequences are LGHNA and YNFKEQ. With 4 bases clipped from V and 2 bases from J, the junction kept 8 bases outside the gene matches.

The CDR3 reads CASSQVPGTFRQEGYNEQFF. As DNA, the CDR3 is TGCGCCAGCAGCCAAGTGCCCGGGACGTTTCGCCAGGAGGGATACAATGAGCAGTTCTTC. The chain employs TRBV4-3 and TRBJ2-1; D is possibly TRBD2 (6 bases). Germline CDR1 is LGHNA and CDR2 is YSLEER. The CDR3 loop spans 20 amino acids. The germline V and J ends were trimmed by 1 base and 4 bases, with 26 bases remaining between them.

The chain recombines TRBV14 with TRBJ1-1, with D tentatively TRBD1 (5 bases). The V end lost 0 bases, the J end lost 1 base, and 12 bases lay between the germline ends. The CDR3 is 16 residues long. CDR1 SGHDN and CDR2 FVKESK come from the germline V gene. As DNA, the CDR3 is TGTGCCAGCAGCCAAGAGGGAGGGACCAAGAACACTGAAGCTTTCTTT. It specifies CASSQEGGTKNTEAFF.

The chain joins TRBV30 to TRBJ2-5; TRBD2 agrees at 10 bases. From germline, CDR1 is GTSNPN and CDR2 SVGIG (reference sequence). The V gene end was trimmed by 2 bases and the J gene end by 1 base; junction bases not matched to a gene: 1. The CDR3 sequence is 14 residues long. CDR3 residues: CAWSLAGVQETQYF. For the CDR3, the DNA is TGTGCCTGGAGTCTAGCGGGGGTCCAAGAGACCCAGTACTTC.

Here the CDR3 DNA reads TGTGCCAGCAGGTCAACTAGGCCGAGAGAGACCCAGTACTTC. This translates into CASRSTRPRETQYF. J is TRBJ2-5 and V is TRBV4-2; maybe TRBD2 (5 bases). V gave up 6 bases and J gave up 4 bases, with 15 bases separating them. Per the germline V gene, CDR1 is LGHNA and CDR2 is YNFKEQ. The CDR3 sequence is 14 residues long.

This clone was seen more than once but under ten times. The V and J genes are TRBV5-4 and TRBJ1-4; D remains ambiguous. CDR3 length: 13 amino acids. With 0 bases removed from V and 5 bases from J, the gap between germline ends came to 5 bases. Germline V gene lookup returns CDR1 SGHNT and CDR2 YYREEE (reference sequence). This chain's CDR3 is CASSLAPNEKLFF. DNA of the CDR3: TGTGCCAGCAGCTTGGCCCCGAATGAAAAACTGTTTTTT.

This clone was detected only once. V is TRBV20-1 and J is TRBJ2-7, with D possibly TRBD2 on 6 matching bases. V lost 7 bases to trimming and J lost 1 base, with 8 bases between them. CDR1 DFQATT and CDR2 SNEGSKA come from the germline V gene (reference sequence). The CDR3 has 11 amino acids. This CDR3 is CSVRGSYEQYF. CDR3 DNA sequence: TGCAGTGTTCGGGGGTCCTACGAGCAGTACTTC.

J is TRBJ2-3 and V is TRBV7-9, with 10 bases fitting TRBD1. The CDR3 has 16 amino acids. V shed 0 bases and J 4 bases; nucleotides not matched to a gene: 4. Germline assignment: CDR1 SEHNR and CDR2 FQNEAQ (reference sequence). The CDR3 DNA follows: TGTGCCAGCAGCTTAGCCGGACAGGGGGTAGCAGATACGCAGTATTTT. Protein product: CASSLAGQGVADTQYF.

V usage is TRBV4-2 and J usage is TRBJ2-1; 12 nucleotides line up with TRBD2. Germline V gene sequence: CDR1 LGHNA, CDR2 YNFKEQ. The CDR3 has 16 amino acids. Trimming cost V 1 base and J 9 bases; bases outside gene matches: 7. In DNA form, the CDR3 reads TGTGCCAGCAGCCAAGGACTAGCGGGAGATTATAGTGAGCAGTTCTTC. This encodes CASSQGLAGDYSEQFF.

The chain recombines TRBV4-2 with TRBJ2-7, with TRBD1 matching over 9 bases. The CDR3 has 17 amino acids. The germline V gene has CDR1 LGHNA and CDR2 YNFKEQ. V shed 0 bases and J 3 bases; nucleotides not matched to a gene: 9. CDR3 region: CASSQDVRGQGRYEQYF. The CDR3 region has the DNA TGTGCCAGCAGCCAAGATGTGAGGGGACAGGGTCGCTACGAGCAGTACTTC.

The gene calls are TRBV30 and TRBJ2-3, with 12 bases fitting TRBD2. The CDR3 length is 17 residues. Germline CDR1 is GTSNPN and CDR2 is SVGIG (reference sequence). V trimming: 1 base; J trimming: 3 bases; junction bases outside the gene matches: 8. The chain's CDR3 is CAWSARLAGAGTDTQYF. In DNA, the CDR3 is TGTGCCTGGAGTGCCCGACTAGCGGGAGCTGGAACAGATACGCAGTATTTT.

This clone was detected only once. This sequence joins TRBV5-4 and TRBJ1-1; D not certain. V shed 0 bases and J shed 2 bases, with 11 bases lying between them. This CDR3 contains 15 residues. In germline, CDR1 is SGHNT, CDR2 YYREEE (reference sequence). CDR3 sequence reads: CASSLDDPVNTEAFF. For the CDR3, the DNA is TGTGCCAGCAGCTTGGACGATCCAGTTAACACTGAAGCTTTCTTT.

The CDR3 nucleotides read TGTGCCAGCAGCCACTCCTCAGGGACGCAGTATTTT. Residues: CASSHSSGTQYF. The chain has TRBV27 and TRBJ2-3, with D possibly matching TRBD1 (5 bases). The CDR3 covers 12 residues. Trimming left V 6 bases short and J 9 bases short, with 13 bases between. The germline V gene encodes CDR1 MNHEY and CDR2 SMNVEV (reference sequence).

J is TRBJ1-4 and V is TRBV19, with 8 bases fitting TRBD1. Per the germline V gene, CDR1 is LNHDA and CDR2 is SQIVND (reference sequence). After removal of 4 bases from V and 8 bases from J, the junction contained 12 bases not matched to a gene. This CDR3 spans 16 amino acids. CDR3 sequence reads: CASSTRPRGQGEKLFF. CDR3 coding DNA: TGTGCCAGTAGTACCCGTCCCAGGGGGCAAGGGGAAAAACTGTTTTTT.

This chain links TRBV14 with TRBJ1-3; TRBD1 aligns across 10 bases. CDR1 SGHDN and CDR2 FVKESK come from the germline V gene. The CDR3 contains 21 residues. J was trimmed by 3 bases and V by 0 bases; bases with no gene match: 17. This CDR3 reads CASSQDPGTGDRLGFGNTIYF. CDR3 DNA sequence: TGTGCCAGCAGCCAAGACCCCGGGACAGGGGATCGTTTGGGCTTTGGAAACACCATATATTTT.

The rearrangement uses TRBV29-1 and TRBJ2-1; D call uncertain. CDR1 and CDR2 from the germline V gene are SQVTM and ANQGSEA. Trimming shortened V by 4 bases and J by 5 bases, and 9 bases separated the two germline ends. The CDR3 extends over 12 amino acids. As DNA, the CDR3 is TGCAGCGTTGGCGGCGCAAACAATGAGCAGTTCTTC. It codes for CSVGGANNEQFF.

This chain connects TRBV7-3 to TRBJ1-1; tentative D call: TRBD1 (5 bases). Trimming took off 4 bases at V and 7 bases at J, with 10 bases between the two ends. Germline V gene lookup returns CDR1 SGHTA and CDR2 FQGTGA. The CDR3 consists of 12 residues. DNA of the CDR3: TGTGCCAGCAGCTCATGGGGCGGTGAAGCTTTCTTT. Encoded protein: CASSSWGGEAFF.